This TCR beta chain was recorded in a study of Tregs in tolerant kidney transplant recipients. Looked up from germline, CDR1 is SGHVS and CDR2 is FQNEAQ. Trimming took 2 bases from V and 0 from J, leaving 11 bases between them. The CDR3 runs to 16 residues. CD4+CD25+CD127- Tregs, CD4+CD25- non-Tregs, CD4 and CD8 cells were sorted. Study-level results: This study did not directly address biological reproducibility. Findings come from small patient numbers and require larger validation.

With regard to this clone: Its specificity is not known.

Assay used: immunoSEQ multiplex PCR; TCRdb lists only in-frame clones, some missing. The data show fewer than 150,000 clones, around 91% seen once. The sample consisted of CD4+ T cells from blood. The V and J genes are TRBV7-8 and TRBJ2-1; D is undetermined. The receptor was isolated from a human donor in good health. The CDR3 coding sequence is TGTGCCAGCAGCTTACGGAACGGCGGCTCCTACAATGAGCAGTTCTTC. It encodes CASSLRNGGSYNEQFF.